Below are 29 T cell receptor beta chains sequenced from a single sample in a study of cytomegalovirus exposure and HLA in healthy donors. Primers included in the PCR were 60 Vbeta and 13 Jbeta primers. Sequencing was performed with immunoSEQ multiplex PCR; in TCRdb, only in-frame clones are kept and a portion is missing. The table lists roughly 200,000 clones, 75% to 85% of them singletons. What was sequenced was PBMCs. The receptors shown here come from a boy between 5 and 17 years old in good health and CMV-seronegative.

V and J are TRBV20-1 and TRBJ1-2, with 7 bases identical to TRBD1. CDR1 is DFQATT, CDR2 SNEGSKA, per germline (reference sequence). This CDR3 is built from 9 residues. V was clipped by 8 bases and J by 7 bases; unmatched bases: 1. Here the CDR3 reads CSSGGGYTF. The CDR3 region has the DNA TGCAGTTCAGGGGGTGGCTACACCTTC.

The chain joins TRBV5-4 to TRBJ1-2; possibly TRBD1 for D (6 bases). The V gene's germline CDR1 is SGHNT and CDR2 YYREEE (reference sequence). This CDR3 has 17 residues. The germline V and J ends were trimmed by 2 bases and 8 bases, with 25 bases remaining between them. CDR3 protein: CASSLRTGPGGVQGYTF. The CDR3 nucleotides read TGTGCCAGCAGCTTACGTACAGGGCCCGGGGGGGTGCAAGGCTACACCTTC.

The rearrangement uses TRBV12-5 and TRBJ1-3, with 9 bases identical to TRBD1. CDR1 is LGHNT and CDR2 is FRNRAP in the germline V gene. The J segment lost 3 bases and the V segment lost 0 bases, leaving 9 bases of the junction unmatched. This CDR3 spans 18 amino acids. The CDR3 loop is CASGLVGQGGSGGNTIYF. The CDR3 nucleotides are TGTGCTAGTGGTTTGGTGGGACAGGGTGGGTCAGGTGGAAACACCATATATTTT.

The CDR3 region is CASDSGVGTEAFF. The CDR3 bases are TGTGCCAGCGATTCAGGGGTCGGGACTGAAGCTTTCTTT. The chain has TRBV11-3 and TRBJ1-1, with D perhaps matching TRBD1 (6 bases). Germline V gene data show CDR1 as SGHNT and CDR2 as YENEEA. This CDR3 is 13 amino acids long. Trimming shortened V by 8 bases and J by 5 bases, and 15 bases separated the two germline ends.

The CDR3: CASSGGTPSGGELFF. The CDR3 DNA reads TGTGCCAGCAGCGGCGGGACTCCAAGCGGCGGGGAGCTGTTTTTT. The V call is TRBV9, the J call TRBJ2-2; weak D call: TRBD2 (6 bases). The germline V gene encodes CDR1 SGDLS and CDR2 YYNGEE. CDR3 size: 15 residues. V was clipped by 3 bases and J by 7 bases, with 16 bases between them.

This chain links TRBV15 with TRBJ1-1, with D hard to call. V was cut by 5 bases and J by 0 bases, with 7 bases left in between. The CDR3 is made up of 13 amino acids. From germline, CDR1 is LNHNV and CDR2 YYDKDF (reference sequence). The CDR3: CATSRGLNTEAFF. CDR3 coding DNA: TGTGCCACCAGCCGCGGCCTGAACACTGAAGCTTTCTTT.

This chain uses TRBV25-1 with TRBJ2-2; TRBD1 agrees at 7 bases. The germline gives CDR1 MGHDK, CDR2 SYGVNS. Losses at the gene ends were 5 bases for V and 7 bases for J; bases not matched to a gene: 13. This CDR3 is 16 amino acids long. CDR3 region: CASSTVTGTVNGELFF. CDR3 nucleotides: TGTGCCAGCAGTACGGTAACCGGGACAGTCAACGGGGAGCTGTTTTTT. The whole variable domain, remainder taken from reference TRBV25-1 and TRBJ2-2, is EADIYQTPRYLVIGTGKKITLECSQTMGHDKMYWYQQDPGMELHLIHYSYGVNSTEKGDLSSESTVSRIRTEHFPLTLESARPSHTSQYLCASSTVTGTVNGELFFGEGSRLTVL.

This clone appeared a single time. CDR3 region: CASSQATGGIGELFF. Written as DNA, the CDR3 is TGCGCCAGCAGCCAAGCCACAGGGGGCATCGGGGAGCTGTTTTTT. V and J are TRBV5-1 and TRBJ2-2; 9 nucleotides align to TRBD1. Trimming at V came to 4 bases and at J to 7 bases, leaving 8 bases not matched to a gene. Germline values: CDR1 SGHRS, CDR2 YFSETQ. The CDR3 is 15 residues long.

This clone turned up a few times. V usage is TRBV15 and J usage is TRBJ2-3, with a weak D call TRBD2 (6 bases). V was cut by 0 bases and J by 0 bases, with 13 bases left in between. Germline V lookup: CDR1 LNHNV, CDR2 YYDKDF (reference sequence). The CDR3 is 17 residues long. The CDR3, as DNA: TGTGCCACCAGCAGAGAAATACTAGCAGCTAGCACAGATACGCAGTATTTT. Translated, it gives CATSREILAASTDTQYF.

The V and J genes are TRBV9 and TRBJ1-2; 9 nucleotides match TRBD1. Germline CDR1 SGDLS, CDR2 YYNGEE. The trim removed 4 bases at V and 6 bases at J, leaving 10 bases unmatched. The CDR3 extends over 15 amino acids. DNA for the CDR3: TGTGCCAGCAGCCAGGTTGGACAGGGGCGAGATGGCTACACCTTC. Translated: CASSQVGQGRDGYTF. The whole variable domain, remainder taken from reference TRBV9 and TRBJ1-2, is DSGVTQTPKHLITATGQRVTLRCSPRSGDLSVYWYQQSLDQGLQFLIQYYNGEERAKGNILERFSAQQFPDLHSELNLSSLELGDSALYFCASSQVGQGRDGYTFGSGTRLTVV.

The chain joins TRBV25-1 to TRBJ2-2, with 12 positions matching TRBD2. The CDR3 extends over 14 amino acids. Looked up from germline, CDR1 is MGHDK and CDR2 is SYGVNS. V lost 7 bases to trimming and J lost 6 bases; unmatched junction nucleotides: 3. The CDR3 reads CASTSGRASGELFF. Written as DNA, the CDR3 is TGTGCCAGCACTAGCGGGAGGGCCTCCGGGGAGCTGTTTTTT. Complete variable domain (other parts from reference TRBV25-1 and TRBJ2-2): EADIYQTPRYLVIGTGKKITLECSQTMGHDKMYWYQQDPGMELHLIHYSYGVNSTEKGDLSSESTVSRIRTEHFPLTLESARPSHTSQYLCASTSGRASGELFFGEGSRLTVL.

This clone has a single count. The V and J genes are TRBV10-3 and TRBJ2-7; TRBD1 might be the D (6 bases). Germline-derived CDR1 and CDR2 are ENHRY and SYGVKD. The CDR3 is made up of 11 amino acids. The ends were cut back, 10 bases at V and 6 bases at J, with 13 bases in the middle. The chain's CDR3 is CATRLDSEQYF. CDR3 coding DNA: TGTGCCACCCGCTTGGACAGCGAGCAGTACTTC.

The chain uses TRBV5-1 and TRBJ1-1; TRBD1 matches at 8 bases. V shed 3 bases and J 1 base; nucleotides not matched to a gene: 2. The CDR3 runs 14 residues. Germline values: CDR1 SGHRS, CDR2 YFSETQ. The CDR3 loop reads CASSSGGTNTEAFF. Here the CDR3 DNA reads TGCGCCAGCAGCTCAGGGGGCACGAACACTGAAGCTTTCTTT.

This chain uses TRBV30 with TRBJ1-1, with unresolved D. Trimming pared 0 bases from V and 4 bases from J, leaving 18 bases between. Germline CDR1 and CDR2: GTSNPN and SVGIG (reference sequence). The CDR3 spans 16 residues. The CDR3 protein is CAWSVEGPVGGTEAFF. CDR3 bases: TGTGCCTGGAGTGTAGAGGGCCCTGTGGGCGGCACTGAAGCTTTCTTT.

The chain employs TRBV6-5 and TRBJ2-2; D remains ambiguous. The CDR3 totals 14 residues. Germline CDR1 is MNHEY and CDR2 is SVGAGI. With 2 bases removed from V and 0 bases from J, the gap between germline ends came to 4 bases. CDR3 nucleotide sequence: TGTGCCAGCAGTTACAGCCCGAACACCGGGGAGCTGTTTTTT. Residues: CASSYSPNTGELFF.

This chain joins TRBV11-3 and TRBJ2-1, with TRBD2 as a possible D gene (5 bases). In germline, CDR1 is SGHNT, CDR2 YENEEA. This CDR3 contains 16 residues. V gave up 0 bases and J gave up 3 bases, with 12 bases separating them. The CDR3 coding sequence is TGTGCCAGCAGCTTAGATCGATTACTAGTCTACAATGAGCAGTTCTTC. This gives the protein CASSLDRLLVYNEQFF.

This clone is a singleton in its sample. CDR3 nucleotide sequence: TGTGCCAGCAGCTCACAGGGGTTACAAGAGACCCAGTACTTC. Translation gives CASSSQGLQETQYF. This rearrangement joins TRBV7-8 to TRBJ2-5; 7 nucleotides agree with TRBD1. Germline CDR1 is SGHVS and CDR2 is FQNEAQ. This CDR3 spans 14 amino acids. J gave up 2 bases and V 4 bases, and 4 bases lay outside the gene matches.

The sample holds a few counts of this clone. V and J are TRBV30 and TRBJ1-2; D might be TRBD1 (6 bases). V shed 4 bases and J shed 6 bases, with 21 bases lying between them. The germline CDR1 and CDR2 sequences are GTSNPN and SVGIG (reference sequence). The CDR3 extends over 15 amino acids. The CDR3 DNA sequence: TGTGCCTGGACCTACTATTACATCTACAGGGATGGCTACACCTTC. Protein product: CAWTYYYIYRDGYTF.

J is TRBJ1-2 and V is TRBV4-1, with unresolved D. V was clipped by 1 base and J by 6 bases, with 12 bases between them. Looked up from germline, CDR1 is MGHRA and CDR2 is YSYEKL. The CDR3 is made up of 14 amino acids. CDR3 in amino acids: CASSQGAGEHGYTF. CDR3 DNA sequence: TGCGCCAGCAGCCAAGGGGCTGGGGAGCATGGCTACACCTTC.

This clone was counted a few times. Here the CDR3 DNA reads TGCGCCAGCAGCTGGAGACAGGGGATGACTGAAGCTTTCTTT. Amino acid sequence: CASSWRQGMTEAFF. The chain recombines TRBV5-1 with TRBJ1-1; 8 nucleotides match TRBD1. V shed 3 bases and J 5 bases; nucleotides not matched to a gene: 6. Germline V gene sequence: CDR1 SGHRS, CDR2 YFSETQ. This CDR3 comprises 14 residues.

This chain uses TRBV9 with TRBJ2-5; the match to TRBD1 covers 9 bases. The end of the DNA fits TRBJ2-7 better, so the J call may be wrong. The CDR3 totals 15 residues. Germline CDR1 is SGDLS and CDR2 is YYNGEE. CDR3: CASSETGTGSREQYF. Here the CDR3 DNA reads TGTGCCAGCAGCGAAACCGGGACAGGGTCTCGCGAGCAGTACTTC.

The V and J genes are TRBV11-3 and TRBJ1-4; 8 positions match TRBD1. Germline V gene lookup returns CDR1 SGHNT and CDR2 YENEEA. There are 15 residues in the CDR3. V gave up 6 bases and J gave up 5 bases; unmatched junction bases: 8. CDR3 in amino acids: CASSQGAQGNEKLFF. The CDR3 DNA sequence: TGTGCCAGCAGTCAGGGGGCACAGGGGAATGAAAAACTGTTTTTT. The full variable domain, with the rest looked up from reference TRBV11-3 and TRBJ1-4, is EAGVVQSPRYKIIEKKQPVAFWCNPISGHNTLYWYLQNLGQGPELLIRYENEEAVDDSQLPKDRFSAERLKGVDSTLKIQPAELGDSAVYLCASSQGAQGNEKLFFGSGTQLSVL.

This chain uses TRBV29-1 with TRBJ1-1; D remains unclear. Germline-derived CDR1 and CDR2 are SQVTM and ANQGSEA. V was pared by 5 bases and J by 9 bases, with 13 bases between. The CDR3 length is 11 residues. The CDR3 loop reads CSVPAHKQAFF. CDR3 bases: TGCAGCGTTCCCGCACATAAACAAGCTTTCTTT.

The chain links TRBV7-3 to TRBJ2-1; TRBD2 agrees at 7 bases. Germline V gives CDR1 SGHTA, CDR2 FQGTGA. V dropped 3 bases and J dropped 4; count of bases not matched to a gene: 6. The CDR3 spans 15 residues. CDR3 sequence reads: CASSFSTSLYNEQFF. CDR3 bases: TGTGCCAGCAGCTTTTCGACTAGCCTATACAATGAGCAGTTCTTC.

The J gene is TRBJ1-1, the V gene TRBV2; unclear D gene. Trimming pared 2 bases from V and 1 base from J, leaving 8 bases between. CDR3 length: 14 residues. CDR1 SNHLY and CDR2 FYNNEI come from the germline V gene. This CDR3 reads CASSEQARNTEAFF. The CDR3 nucleotides are TGTGCCAGCAGTGAACAGGCGAGGAACACTGAAGCTTTCTTT.

The V and J genes are TRBV6-5 and TRBJ1-5; D not resolved. CDR1 is MNHEY, CDR2 SVGAGI, per germline. Trimming pared 5 bases from V and 1 base from J, leaving 6 bases between. The CDR3 consists of 13 residues. The chain's CDR3 is CASSLGSNQPQHF. The CDR3 bases are TGTGCCAGCAGTCTAGGAAGCAATCAGCCCCAGCATTTT.

The genes are TRBV2 and TRBJ2-7; the match to TRBD1 covers 9 bases. V gave up 6 bases and J gave up 3 bases; unmatched junction bases: 6. CDR1 and CDR2 (germline): SNHLY, FYNNEI. The CDR3 has 14 residues. The CDR3 DNA reads as TGTGCCAGCAGGATTCCGGGACAGGGCTACGAGCAGTACTTC. It yields the protein CASRIPGQGYEQYF. Full variable domain (rest looked up from reference TRBV2 and TRBJ2-7): EPEVTQTPSHQVTQMGQEVILRCVPISNHLYFYWYRQILGQKVEFLVSFYNNEISEKSEIFDDQFSVERPDGSNFTLKIRSTKLEDSAMYFCASRIPGQGYEQYFGPGTRLTVT.

The chain uses TRBV19 and TRBJ1-3; possibly TRBD1 for D (5 bases). The CDR3 runs 16 residues. V was shortened by 6 bases and J by 3 bases, with 18 bases between the two germline ends. From germline, CDR1 is LNHDA and CDR2 SQIVND (reference sequence). CDR3 nucleotides: TGTGCCAGTAGGTTGAGGTCAGGGCTATTTGGAAACACCATATATTTT. Amino acids: CASRLRSGLFGNTIYF.

The genes are TRBV7-9 and TRBJ1-2; a possible D gene is TRBD1 (6 bases). The germline V gene has CDR1 SEHNR and CDR2 FQNEAQ (reference sequence). V lost 3 bases, J lost 5 bases, and 7 bases lay in between. There are 12 residues in the CDR3. The CDR3 reads CASSFTGYGYTF. CDR3 nucleotide sequence: TGTGCCAGCAGCTTCACAGGGTATGGCTACACCTTC. The variable domain in full, with the rest retrieved from reference TRBV7-9 and TRBJ1-2, is DTGVSQNPRHKITKRGQNVTFRCDPISEHNRLYWYRQTLGQGPEFLTYFQNEAQLEKSRLLSDRFSAERPKGSFSTLEIQRTEQGDSAMYLCASSFTGYGYTFGSGTRLTVV.